These T cell receptor beta chains were read from a single sample in a study of T cell repertoires in cytomegalovirus infection. The antigens these receptors bind are not known. Each CDR3 protein gets one entry after TCRdb re-called the reads with MiXCR. The repertoire holds fewer than 900,000 distinct CDR3 sequences, with almost 30% as singletons. This specimen consisted of cultured CD8+ T cells from PBMCs, obtained from culture after CMV antigen stimulation. These receptors were taken from a human donor in good health (CMV status not recorded). Some clones in this sample may be carry-over from other donors' samples. Both conserved end residues are part of each CDR3. D genes are given only for firm matches. Part of the rows lack a size; the others show once, few, many or a class for expanded clones.

>NA|few|TRBV6-1|TRBJ2-5
CASSEAGGGLETQYF
TGTGCCAGCAGTGAAGCGGGCGGGGGCTTGGAGACCCAGTACTTC
>NA|many|TRBV7-9|TRBJ2-4
CASSSQEAKNIQYF
TGTGCCAGCAGCTCCCAGGAGGCCAAAAACATTCAGTACTTC
>NA|many|TRBV7-2|TRBJ2-5
CASSGTLGVQETQYF
TGTGCCAGCAGCGGTACATTAGGAGTCCAAGAGACCCAGTACTTC
>NA|NA|TRBV6-2/TRBV6-3|TRBJ2-5
CASSYSSGFGGETQYF
TGTGCCAGCAGTTACTCGTCCGGCTTCGGAGGAGAGACCCAGTACTTC
>NA|NA|TRBV2|TRBJ2-1
CASSELEGYNEQFF
TGTGCCAGCAGTGAACTGGAGGGCTACAATGAGCAGTTCTTC
>TRBD1|NA|TRBV19|TRBJ1-1
CASSIKSAGGTEAFF
TGTGCCAGTAGTATCAAGTCGGCAGGGGGCACTGAAGCTTTCTTT
>NA|many|TRBV12-3/TRBV12-4|TRBJ1-4
CASSFLAAEGFIRAREKLFF
TGTGCCAGCAGCTTTCTCGCTGCAGAGGGTTTTATCAGGGCGAGGGAAAAACTGTTTTTT
>NA|NA|TRBV27|TRBJ2-4
CASSLSRFGNIQYF
TGTGCCAGCAGTTTATCCAGGTTTGGAAACATTCAGTACTTC
>NA|medium-sized|TRBV6-1|TRBJ2-7
CASRADRGSYEQYF
TGTGCCAGCAGGGCCGATCGGGGCTCCTACGAGCAGTACTTC
>TRBD2|NA|TRBV4-3|TRBJ2-2
CASSQEASGGGELFF
TGCGCCAGCAGCCAAGAGGCTAGCGGGGGGGGGGAGCTGTTTTTT
>NA|few|TRBV15|TRBJ2-5
CATSRAGRETQYF
TGTGCCACCAGCAGAGCGGGGCGAGAGACCCAGTACTTC
>NA|few|TRBV5-1|TRBJ1-2
CASSRLGGDNTPANYGYTF
TGCGCCAGCAGCCGACTTGGAGGTGATAATACCCCAGCTAACTATGGCTACACCTTC
>NA|NA|TRBV4-1|TRBJ1-1
CASSQNQGTEAFF
TGCGCCAGCAGCCAAAATCAGGGCACTGAAGCTTTCTTT
>TRBD1|few|TRBV7-9|TRBJ1-3
CASSEGQVYPGKSGNTIYF
TGTGCCAGCAGCGAGGGACAGGTCTATCCCGGGAAGTCTGGAAACACCATATATTTT
>TRBD1|many|TRBV12-3/TRBV12-4|TRBJ1-2
CASTSGGYGYTF
TGTGCCAGCACCTCAGGGGGGTATGGCTACACCTTC
>TRBD1|few|TRBV9|TRBJ2-7
CASSGGFDRGSYEQYF
TGTGCCAGCAGCGGCGGGTTTGACAGGGGGTCCTACGAGCAGTACTTC
>NA|NA|TRBV7-9|TRBJ2-7
CASSQEAYEQYF
TGTGCCAGCAGCCAGGAGGCCTACGAGCAGTACTTC
>TRBD1|once|TRBV19|TRBJ1-4
CASSQEGATNEKLFF
TGTGCCAGTAGCCAAGAGGGGGCAACAAATGAAAAACTGTTTTTT
>NA|NA|TRBV9|TRBJ2-3
CASSGGALSASTDTQYF
TGTGCCAGCAGCGGGGGGGCTCTTAGCGCGAGCACAGATACGCAGTATTTT
>NA|many|TRBV7-9|TRBJ1-2
CASSLGAYYGYTF
TGTGCCAGCAGCTTGGGGGCATACTATGGCTACACCTTC
>NA|once|TRBV6-6|TRBJ1-3
CASRIDTDRRVGNTIYF
TGTGCCAGCAGAATTGACACGGACCGGAGGGTCGGAAACACCATATATTTT
>NA|NA|TRBV24-1|TRBJ1-6
CATSDPGTAIPLHF
TGTGCCACCAGTGATCCAGGGACGGCAATTCCCCTCCACTTT
>NA|NA|TRBV7-6|TRBJ1-2
CASSSRPRWDDYTF
TGTGCCAGCAGCTCTCGCCCCAGGTGGGATGACTACACCTTC
>TRBD1|once|TRBV13|TRBJ2-7
CASSSKTGAYEQYF
TGTGCCAGCAGCTCAAAGACAGGGGCCTACGAGCAGTACTTC
>TRBD1|many|TRBV7-9|TRBJ2-7
CASSFWDRDHEQYF
TGTGCCAGCAGCTTCTGGGACAGGGACCACGAGCAGTACTTC
>TRBD1|NA|TRBV5-1|TRBJ1-1
CASSLEQGAEAFF
TGCGCCAGCAGCTTGGAACAGGGGGCTGAAGCTTTCTTT
>NA|many|TRBV7-8|TRBJ2-4
CASSSRTEAKNIQYF
TGTGCCAGCAGCTCAAGGACAGAAGCCAAAAACATTCAGTACTTC
>NA|NA|TRBV6-5|TRBJ1-6
CASSYSGLTNSPLHF
TGTGCCAGCAGTTACAGCGGGCTTACTAATTCACCCCTCCACTTT
>TRBD1|NA|TRBV6-1|TRBJ2-7
CASSEPWDSPYEQYF
TGTGCCAGCAGTGAACCTTGGGACAGCCCCTACGAGCAGTACTTC
>TRBD1|few|TRBV12-3/TRBV12-4|TRBJ1-2
CASTPGQGRGGYTF
TGTGCCAGCACCCCGGGACAGGGAAGAGGTGGCTACACCTTC
>NA|NA|TRBV27|TRBJ2-2
CASSFSGLSTGELFF
TGTGCCAGCAGTTTCTCTGGGTTAAGCACCGGGGAGCTGTTTTTT
>NA|few|TRBV7-9|TRBJ2-7
CASSLVRVRDPYEQYF
TGTGCCAGCAGCTTAGTTCGCGTCAGGGACCCTTACGAGCAGTACTTC
>NA|many|TRBV7-6|TRBJ2-2
CASSLDTGLSGELFF
TGTGCCAGCAGCTTGGACACGGGCTTGTCCGGGGAGCTGTTTTTT
>NA|few|TRBV9|TRBJ2-2
CASSFGFGSANTGELFF
TGTGCCAGCAGCTTCGGCTTCGGTTCCGCGAACACCGGGGAGCTGTTTTTT
>TRBD1|few|TRBV20-1|TRBJ1-1
CSARLDRETEAFF
TGCAGTGCTAGACTTGACAGGGAGACTGAAGCTTTCTTT
>NA|NA|TRBV12-3/TRBV12-4|TRBJ1-4
CASSLNGELPEKLFF
TGTGCCAGCAGCCTTAATGGGGAATTGCCTGAAAAACTGTTTTTT
>TRBD1|many|TRBV12-5|TRBJ1-6
CASGLDHGQGISSPLHF
TGTGCTAGTGGTTTGGACCACGGACAGGGGATAAGTTCACCCCTCCACTTT
>NA|NA|TRBV5-4|TRBJ1-2
CALSRLQEGYTF
TGTGCCCTTTCCCGGCTTCAAGAGGGCTACACCTTC
>NA|NA|TRBV20-1|TRBJ2-3
CSAGPVPGGVTDTQYF
TGCAGTGCTGGACCCGTCCCGGGCGGGGTCACAGATACGCAGTATTTT
>NA|few|TRBV4-1|TRBJ1-2
CASSQDQGTYGYTF
TGCGCCAGCAGCCAAGATCAGGGGACCTATGGCTACACCTTC
>NA|many|TRBV7-2|TRBJ2-1
CASSSGPEQFF
TGTGCCAGCAGCTCTGGGCCCGAGCAGTTCTTC
>TRBD1|few|TRBV10-3|TRBJ1-2
CAISPGQGVWEYGYTF
TGTGCCATCAGCCCGGGACAGGGAGTTTGGGAGTATGGCTACACCTTC
>NA|NA|TRBV7-9|TRBJ2-7
CASSLTQGYKQYF
TGTGCCAGCAGCTTAACGCAGGGCTACAAGCAGTACTTC
>NA|NA|TRBV9|TRBJ1-4
CASGEGGGREKLFF
TGTGCCAGCGGGGAAGGTGGGGGACGGGAAAAACTGTTTTTT
>NA|NA|TRBV28|TRBJ1-1
CASSLQGGWTEAFF
TGTGCCAGCAGTTTGCAGGGAGGTTGGACTGAAGCTTTCTTT
>NA|NA|TRBV7-9|TRBJ2-5
CASSQRGGKRETQYF
TGTGCCAGCAGCCAACGAGGGGGGAAGCGAGAGACCCAGTACTTC
>NA|NA|TRBV5-5|TRBJ1-5
CASSHWPWRGGRDNQPQHF
TGTGCCAGCAGTCACTGGCCCTGGAGGGGGGGAAGGGACAATCAGCCCCAGCATTTT
>TRBD1|few|TRBV27|TRBJ2-5
CASSLRDRDQETQYF
TGTGCCAGCAGTTTACGGGACAGGGATCAAGAGACCCAGTACTTC
>NA|NA|TRBV6-6|TRBJ2-7
CASTTGTTYEQYF
TGTGCCAGCACTACCGGGACCACCTACGAGCAGTACTTC
>TRBD2|NA|TRBV27|TRBJ2-1
CASSYSGTSGGYNEQFF
TGTGCCAGCAGCTACTCCGGGACTAGCGGGGGGTACAATGAGCAGTTCTTC
>NA|NA|TRBV5-5|TRBJ1-1
CASSWWGTAESEAFF
TGTGCCAGCTCATGGTGGGGAACCGCCGAATCTGAAGCTTTCTTT
>NA|NA|TRBV5-8|TRBJ2-3
CASTERGRADTQYF
TGTGCCAGCACCGAAAGGGGTAGGGCAGATACGCAGTATTTT
>NA|once|TRBV9|TRBJ2-1
CASSVGAREQFF
TGTGCCAGCAGCGTAGGTGCACGAGAGCAGTTCTTC
>TRBD2|NA|TRBV2|TRBJ2-1
CACSGGEYNEQFF
TGTGCCTGCTCGGGGGGGGAGTACAATGAGCAGTTCTTC
>TRBD1|NA|TRBV11-2|TRBJ2-1
CASSSPGQGFFYEQFF
TGTGCCAGCAGCTCTCCGGGACAGGGCTTTTTCTATGAGCAGTTCTTC